The 16 T cell receptor beta chains listed next were all sequenced from one sample in a study of blood T cell repertoires in COVID-19. This table comes from immunoSEQ multiplex PCR, and its TCRdb copy is limited to in-frame clones, with some not included. The profile shows around 76,000 clones, more than 75% of them singletons. Sequencing was performed on peripheral blood. These receptors all stem from a woman of 80 years or more with active or convalescent COVID-19.

This sequence joins TRBV28 and TRBJ1-5; TRBD1 agrees at 7 bases. From germline, CDR1 is MDHEN and CDR2 SYDVKM. The junction had 10 bases not matched to a gene; V was cut back by 2 bases and J by 9 bases. The CDR3 sequence is 15 residues long. This CDR3 is CASSLPGQVGGPQHF. The CDR3 DNA is TGTGCCAGCAGTTTACCAGGACAGGTTGGTGGGCCCCAGCATTTT.

CDR3 sequence reads: CASSLARGGQETQYF. The DNA of the CDR3 is TGTGCCAGCAGCTTGGCTAGAGGGGGTCAAGAGACCCAGTACTTC. This chain links TRBV5-6 with TRBJ2-5, with D perhaps TRBD1 (6 bases). V lost 0 bases and J 2 bases, leaving 11 bases between the germline ends. The CDR3 length is 15 residues. CDR1 is SGHDT, CDR2 YYEEEE, per germline.

This clone was counted only a few times. This rearrangement joins TRBV25-1 to TRBJ2-7, with no clear D. In germline, CDR1 is MGHDK, CDR2 SYGVNS. Trimming pared 9 bases from V and 2 bases from J, leaving 8 bases between. CDR3 length: 11 amino acids. In DNA, the CDR3 is TGTGCCAGTGCCGTAGCCTACGAGCAGTACTTC. The encoded protein is CASAVAYEQYF.

The table lists this clone with a few counts. The V call is TRBV28, the J call TRBJ1-5; maybe TRBD1 (5 bases). CDR1 is MDHEN and CDR2 is SYDVKM in the germline V gene. CDR3 length: 17 amino acids. Trimming took 5 bases from V and 5 from J, leaving 22 bases between them. This chain's CDR3 is CASSTYRKGTPDQPQHF. CDR3 DNA: TGTGCCAGCAGTACCTACAGGAAGGGTACCCCCGATCAGCCCCAGCATTTT.

This chain uses TRBV28 with TRBJ1-3; no clear D gene. V gave up 6 bases and J gave up 0 bases, with 12 bases separating them. CDR3 length equals 15 residues. Per the germline V gene, CDR1 is MDHEN and CDR2 is SYDVKM. The CDR3 protein is CASREAGLSGNTIYF. The DNA of the CDR3 is TGTGCCAGCAGAGAAGCGGGCCTCTCTGGAAACACCATATATTTT.

V and J are TRBV4-3 and TRBJ1-2; 7 bases fit TRBD1. Per the germline V gene, CDR1 is LGHNA and CDR2 is YSLEER. This CDR3 has 14 amino acids. V lost 2 bases and J lost 4; bases outside the gene matches: 4. The CDR3: CASSQTGASYGYTF. CDR3 DNA: TGCGCCAGCAGCCAAACAGGGGCCAGCTATGGCTACACCTTC.

The CDR3 is CATSSENEKLFF. The CDR3 nucleotides read TGTGCCACCAGTTCCGAGAATGAAAAACTGTTTTTT. The chain is built from TRBV24-1 and TRBJ1-4, with no clear D. With 6 bases removed from V and 5 bases from J, the gap between germline ends came to 6 bases. The CDR3 sequence is 12 residues long. Germline V lookup: CDR1 KGHDR, CDR2 SFDVKD.

This clone came up once. The V call is TRBV6-5, the J call TRBJ1-1; 9 bases are shared with TRBD1. The CDR3 spans 14 residues. Germline values: CDR1 MNHEY, CDR2 SVGAGI. Trimming at V came to 7 bases and at J to 3 bases, leaving 6 bases not matched to a gene. The CDR3 nucleotides are TGTGCCAGCACTATGGGACAGGGAGACACTGAAGCTTTCTTT. Translation: CASTMGQGDTEAFF.

The rearrangement joins TRBV2 to TRBJ2-5; no firm D call. Per the germline V gene, CDR1 is SNHLY and CDR2 is FYNNEI. The CDR3 is made up of 14 amino acids. The ends were cut back, 1 base at V and 1 base at J, with 7 bases in the middle. CDR3: CASSEVLGQETQYF. CDR3 bases: TGTGCCAGCAGTGAAGTGCTAGGCCAAGAGACCCAGTACTTC.

The chain joins TRBV19 to TRBJ1-5; 7 bases align to TRBD1. The CDR3 is 17 residues long. CDR1 LNHDA and CDR2 SQIVND come from the germline V gene (reference sequence). The J segment lost 2 bases and the V segment lost 4 bases, leaving 11 bases of the junction unmatched. CDR3 loop: CASSKRQGELGNQPQHF. The DNA of the CDR3 is TGTGCCAGTAGTAAACGACAGGGTGAGTTGGGCAATCAGCCCCAGCATTTT.

This CDR3 reads CASSLDLRNYGYTF. Here the CDR3 DNA reads TGTGCCAGCAGCTTAGATCTGAGAAACTATGGCTACACCTTC. The rearrangement uses TRBV7-9 and TRBJ1-2; D ambiguous. V was shortened by 1 base and J by 2 bases, with 8 bases between the two germline ends. Germline CDR1 SEHNR, CDR2 FQNEAQ (reference sequence). CDR3 length: 14 amino acids.

The gene calls are TRBV4-3 and TRBJ2-1; D might be TRBD1 (6 bases). V gave up 0 bases and J gave up 9 bases, with 15 bases separating them. This CDR3 region has 15 residues. Germline assignment: CDR1 LGHNA and CDR2 YSLEER. The CDR3 coding sequence is TGCGCCAGCAGCCAAGAGCAGGGAACAGGGAGTGAGCAGTTCTTC. It translates to CASSQEQGTGSEQFF.

The chain couples TRBV4-3 to TRBJ2-3; D unresolved. The ends were cut back, 0 bases at V and 0 bases at J, with 7 bases in the middle. The CDR3 is 15 amino acids. Germline CDR1 reads LGHNA; CDR2 reads YSLEER. The CDR3 spells CASSQDSRSTDTQYF. In DNA form, the CDR3 reads TGCGCCAGCAGCCAAGATTCCAGAAGCACAGATACGCAGTATTTT.

The CDR3 nucleotides read TGTGCCAGCAGCTCTGGACAGGATTCACCCCTCCACTTT. Its translation: CASSSGQDSPLHF. V usage is TRBV5-4 and J usage is TRBJ1-6; 7 positions match TRBD1. CDR1 is SGHNT and CDR2 is YYREEE in the germline V gene (reference sequence). CDR3 length: 13 residues. The V and J ends lost 3 bases and 8 bases, in that order; junction bases with no gene match: 2.

V is TRBV3-1 (or the pseudogene TRBV3-2) and J is TRBJ1-4, with D hard to call. The V end lost 0 bases, the J end lost 0 bases, and 5 bases lay between the germline ends. CDR1 is LGHDT and CDR2 is YNNKEL in the germline V gene (reference sequence). The CDR3 runs to 15 residues. CDR3 residues: CASSQDHSTNEKLFF. The CDR3 DNA sequence: TGTGCCAGCAGCCAAGATCATTCAACTAATGAAAAACTGTTTTTT.

This chain joins TRBV9 and TRBJ1-3; perhaps TRBD1 as D (6 bases). Deletions cut 4 bases from V and 4 bases from J, with 18 bases between. Germline V gene lookup returns CDR1 SGDLS and CDR2 YYNGEE. The CDR3 runs 16 residues. The CDR3 spells CASSPSGTLYGNTIYF. The DNA for the CDR3 is TGTGCCAGCAGCCCGTCCGGGACATTATACGGAAACACCATATATTTT. The variable domain in full, completed from reference TRBV9 and TRBJ1-3, reads DSGVTQTPKHLITATGQRVTLRCSPRSGDLSVYWYQQSLDQGLQFLIQYYNGEERAKGNILERFSAQQFPDLHSELNLSSLELGDSALYFCASSPSGTLYGNTIYFGEGSWLTVV.